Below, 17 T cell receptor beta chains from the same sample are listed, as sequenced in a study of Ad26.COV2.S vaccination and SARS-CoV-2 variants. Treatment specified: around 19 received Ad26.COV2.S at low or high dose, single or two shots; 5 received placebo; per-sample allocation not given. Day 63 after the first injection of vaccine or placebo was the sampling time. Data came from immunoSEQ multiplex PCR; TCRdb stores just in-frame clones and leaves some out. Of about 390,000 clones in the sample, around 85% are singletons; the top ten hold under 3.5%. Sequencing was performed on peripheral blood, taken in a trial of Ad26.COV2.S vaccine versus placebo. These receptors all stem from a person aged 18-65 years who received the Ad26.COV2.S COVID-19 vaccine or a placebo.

DNA for the CDR3: TGTGCCAGCAGCTTTCCCGGGGTATACGAGCAGTACTTC. This gives the protein CASSFPGVYEQYF. V and J are TRBV7-2 and TRBJ2-7, with D possibly matching TRBD2 (5 bases). Germline assignment: CDR1 SGHTA and CDR2 FQGNSA. This CDR3 is 13 amino acids long. The V end lost 3 bases, the J end lost 4 bases, and 10 bases lay between the germline ends.

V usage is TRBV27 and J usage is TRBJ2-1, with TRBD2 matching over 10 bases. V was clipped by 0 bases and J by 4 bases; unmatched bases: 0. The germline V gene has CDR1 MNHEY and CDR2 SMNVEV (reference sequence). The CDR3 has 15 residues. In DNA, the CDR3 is TGTGCCAGCAGTTTATCTAGCGGGGGGTACAATGAGCAGTTCTTC. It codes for CASSLSSGGYNEQFF.

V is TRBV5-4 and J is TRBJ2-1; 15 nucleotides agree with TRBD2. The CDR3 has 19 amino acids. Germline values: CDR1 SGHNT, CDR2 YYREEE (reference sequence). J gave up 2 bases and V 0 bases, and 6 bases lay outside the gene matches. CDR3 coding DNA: TGTGCCAGCAGCTTGGCCGGGACTAGCGGGGGGTTAGCCTACAATGAGCAGTTCTTC. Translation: CASSLAGTSGGLAYNEQFF. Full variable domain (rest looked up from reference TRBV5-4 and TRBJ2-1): ETGVTQSPTHLIKTRGQQVTLRCSSQSGHNTVSWYQQALGQGPQFIFQYYREEENGRGNFPPRFSGLQFPNYSSELNVNALELDDSALYLCASSLAGTSGGLAYNEQFFGPGTRLTVL.

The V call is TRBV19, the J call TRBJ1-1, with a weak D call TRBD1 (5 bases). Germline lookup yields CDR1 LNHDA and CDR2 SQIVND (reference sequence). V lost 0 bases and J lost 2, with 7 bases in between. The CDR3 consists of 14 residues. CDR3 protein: CASSIDRVNTEAFF. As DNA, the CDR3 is TGTGCCAGTAGTATAGACAGGGTCAACACTGAAGCTTTCTTT.

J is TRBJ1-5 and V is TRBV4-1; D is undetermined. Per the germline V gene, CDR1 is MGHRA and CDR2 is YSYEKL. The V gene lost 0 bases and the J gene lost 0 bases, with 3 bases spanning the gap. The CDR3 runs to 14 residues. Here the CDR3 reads CASSQEYSNQPQHF. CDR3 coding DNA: TGCGCCAGCAGCCAAGAGTATAGCAATCAGCCCCAGCATTTT.

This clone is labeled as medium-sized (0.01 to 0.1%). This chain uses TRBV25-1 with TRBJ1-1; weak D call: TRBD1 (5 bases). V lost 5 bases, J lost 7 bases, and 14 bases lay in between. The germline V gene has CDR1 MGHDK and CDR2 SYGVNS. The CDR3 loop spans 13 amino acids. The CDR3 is CASSQKGAGEAFF. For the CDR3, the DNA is TGTGCCAGCAGTCAGAAAGGGGCCGGTGAAGCTTTCTTT.

The CDR3 protein is CASSWGTSGGADEQYF. For the CDR3, the DNA is TGCGCCAGCAGCTGGGGAACTAGCGGGGGGGCCGACGAGCAGTACTTC. The chain carries TRBV5-1 and TRBJ2-7; 13 nucleotides agree with TRBD2. V gave up 3 bases and J gave up 5 bases; unmatched junction bases: 8. CDR3 length equals 16 residues. CDR1 and CDR2 (germline): SGHRS, YFSETQ.

This CDR3 is CASSVGSSYEQYF. The DNA for the CDR3 is TGTGCCAGCAGCGTAGGTAGCTCCTACGAGCAGTACTTC. V usage is TRBV11-2 and J usage is TRBJ2-7; no clear D. Germline assignment: CDR1 SGHAT and CDR2 FQNNGV. Trimming left V 5 bases short and J 0 bases short, with 8 bases between. This CDR3 comprises 13 residues.

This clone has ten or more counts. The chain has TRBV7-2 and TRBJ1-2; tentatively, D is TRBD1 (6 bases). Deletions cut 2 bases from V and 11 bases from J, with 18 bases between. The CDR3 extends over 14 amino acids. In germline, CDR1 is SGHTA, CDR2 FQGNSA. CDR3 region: CASSLLDMGAGYTF. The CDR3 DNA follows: TGTGCCAGCAGCTTACTAGATATGGGGGCCGGATACACCTTC.

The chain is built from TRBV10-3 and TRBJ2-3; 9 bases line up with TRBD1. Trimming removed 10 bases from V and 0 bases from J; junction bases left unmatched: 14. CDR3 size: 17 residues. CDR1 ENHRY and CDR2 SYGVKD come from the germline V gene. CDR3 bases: TGTGCCACCCGACGGGACAGGGACGACTTTAGCACAGATACGCAGTATTTT. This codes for CATRRDRDDFSTDTQYF.

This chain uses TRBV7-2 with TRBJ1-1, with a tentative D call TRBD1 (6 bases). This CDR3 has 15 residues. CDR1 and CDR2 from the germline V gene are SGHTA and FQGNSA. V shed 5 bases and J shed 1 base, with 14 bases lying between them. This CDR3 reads CASSLWGGQNTEAFF. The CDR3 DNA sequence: TGTGCCAGCAGCCTATGGGGGGGGCAGAACACTGAAGCTTTCTTT.

The CDR3 here is CASSVGSGTEREKLFF. As DNA, the CDR3 is TGTGCCAGCAGCGTAGGTTCGGGGACAGAAAGGGAAAAACTGTTTTTT. The chain employs TRBV9 and TRBJ1-4; 7 bases fit TRBD1. With V trimmed by 0 bases and J by 8 bases, 10 bases remained unmatched. Germline lookup yields CDR1 SGDLS and CDR2 YYNGEE. The CDR3 consists of 16 residues.

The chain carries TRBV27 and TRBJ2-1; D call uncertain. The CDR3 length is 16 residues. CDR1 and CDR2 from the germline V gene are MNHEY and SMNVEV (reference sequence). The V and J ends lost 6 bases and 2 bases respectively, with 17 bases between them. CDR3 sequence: CASSTYYMNTYNEQFF. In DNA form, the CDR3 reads TGTGCCAGCAGCACCTATTACATGAATACCTACAATGAGCAGTTCTTC.

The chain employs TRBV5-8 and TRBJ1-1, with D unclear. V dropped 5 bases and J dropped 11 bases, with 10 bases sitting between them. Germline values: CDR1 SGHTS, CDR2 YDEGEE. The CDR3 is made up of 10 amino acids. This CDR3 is CASRDDGAFF. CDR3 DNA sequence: TGTGCCAGCAGAGACGACGGGGCTTTCTTT.

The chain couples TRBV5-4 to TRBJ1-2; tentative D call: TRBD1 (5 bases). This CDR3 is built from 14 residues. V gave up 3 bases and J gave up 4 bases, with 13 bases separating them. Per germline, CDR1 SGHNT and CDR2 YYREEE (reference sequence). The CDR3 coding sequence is TGTGCCAGCAGCTCGGGGGGAACCATCTATGGCTACACCTTC. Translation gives CASSSGGTIYGYTF.

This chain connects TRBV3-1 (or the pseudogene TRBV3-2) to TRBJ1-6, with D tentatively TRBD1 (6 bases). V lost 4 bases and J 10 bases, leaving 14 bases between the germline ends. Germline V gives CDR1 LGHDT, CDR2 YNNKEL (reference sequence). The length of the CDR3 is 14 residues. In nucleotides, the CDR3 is TGTGCCAGCAGCCTACAGGGAGAGCGATCACCCCTCCACTTT. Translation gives CASSLQGERSPLHF.

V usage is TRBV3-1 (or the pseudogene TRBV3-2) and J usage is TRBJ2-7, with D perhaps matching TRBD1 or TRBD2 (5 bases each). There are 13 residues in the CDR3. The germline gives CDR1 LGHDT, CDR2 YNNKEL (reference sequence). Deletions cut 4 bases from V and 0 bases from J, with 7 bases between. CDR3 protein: CASSRDVSYEQYF. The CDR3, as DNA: TGTGCCAGCAGCCGGGACGTCTCCTACGAGCAGTACTTC.